These 21 T cell receptor beta chains were sequenced from one sample in a study of T cell repertoires and HLA-DP antigens. What these receptors recognize is not known. Some clones are missing from TCRdb's copy, which holds only in-frame ones; the method was immunoSEQ multiplex PCR. Seen here are around 100,000 clones, over 90% observed once, and the top ten hold over 0.25%. Material for sequencing was CD4+ T cells from PBMCs. These receptors came from a woman under 30 in good health and CMV-seronegative.

V is TRBV25-1 and J is TRBJ1-4, with D tentatively TRBD1 (6 bases). Germline V gives CDR1 MGHDK, CDR2 SYGVNS. This CDR3 is 15 amino acids long. The V end was cut by 7 bases, the J end by 0 bases, with 12 bases between. The CDR3: CASTQGGATNEKLFF. CDR3 DNA: TGTGCCAGCACCCAAGGGGGTGCAACTAATGAAAAACTGTTTTTT.

The V call is TRBV27, the J call TRBJ1-6; 7 nucleotides match TRBD1. V was clipped by 8 bases and J by 9 bases; unmatched bases: 10. Germline V lookup: CDR1 MNHEY, CDR2 SMNVEV (reference sequence). This CDR3 region has 14 residues. The CDR3: CASQRQGLGSPLHF. Written as DNA, the CDR3 is TGTGCCAGCCAAAGACAGGGCTTAGGTTCACCCCTCCACTTT.

This chain uses TRBV4-3 with TRBJ2-2; tentatively, D is TRBD1 or TRBD2 (5 bases each). The CDR3 runs 17 residues. Germline CDR1 LGHNA, CDR2 YSLEER. V lost 1 base to trimming and J lost 3 bases, with 15 bases between them. CDR3 bases: TGCGCCAGCAGCCAAGGGGGGACCTATTTGTACACCGGGGAGCTGTTTTTT. It translates to CASSQGGTYLYTGELFF.

This chain uses TRBV2 with TRBJ1-2; a possible D gene is TRBD1 (6 bases). The CDR3 loop spans 16 amino acids. Trimming cost V 3 bases and J 6 bases, with 20 bases left between them. The germline V gene encodes CDR1 SNHLY and CDR2 FYNNEI. The CDR3 spells CASSDRPTRGHDGYTF. The CDR3 DNA reads as TGTGCCAGCAGTGACCGTCCCACCAGGGGACACGATGGCTACACCTTC.

This rearrangement joins TRBV5-5 to TRBJ2-7; 8 bases match TRBD1. The CDR3 runs 14 residues. The germline V gene encodes CDR1 SGHKS and CDR2 YYEKEE (reference sequence). V was clipped by 4 bases and J by 4 bases; unmatched bases: 7. The CDR3 DNA reads TGTGCCAGCAGCGTACCAGGGGGCATTTACGAGCAGTACGTC. Its protein product is CASSVPGGIYEQYV.

The chain combines TRBV5-6 with TRBJ2-1, with D unresolved. Trimming stripped 1 base from V and 4 bases from J, with 12 bases between. The CDR3 loop spans 15 amino acids. Looked up from germline, CDR1 is SGHDT and CDR2 is YYEEEE. Written as DNA, the CDR3 is TGTGCCAGCAGCTTGAAGGTATTGGGGTACAATGAGCAGTTCTTC. Encoded protein: CASSLKVLGYNEQFF.

The chain couples TRBV15 to TRBJ2-3; 8 nucleotides agree with TRBD1. The CDR3 loop spans 14 amino acids. V was clipped by 9 bases and J by 2 bases; unmatched bases: 7. Germline lookup yields CDR1 LNHNV and CDR2 YYDKDF (reference sequence). The CDR3 here is CATSTGDPTDTQYF. CDR3 sequence (DNA): TGTGCCACTTCGACAGGGGACCCCACAGATACGCAGTATTTT.

V usage is TRBV18 and J usage is TRBJ2-1; D is ambiguous. V gave up 3 bases and J gave up 4 bases, with 13 bases separating them. Germline CDR1 reads KGHSH; CDR2 reads LQKENI. The CDR3 loop spans 15 amino acids. The DNA for the CDR3 is TGTGCCAGCTCACCTAGCCGGAGTGGGTACAATGAGCAGTTCTTC. Protein product: CASSPSRSGYNEQFF.

This chain uses TRBV10-3 with TRBJ1-2; perhaps TRBD1 as D (5 bases). This CDR3 comprises 12 residues. In germline, CDR1 is ENHRY, CDR2 SYGVKD. V dropped 10 bases and J dropped 3 bases, with 12 bases sitting between them. The CDR3 nucleotides are TGTGCCACAGCCTCGACAGACTATGGCTACACCTTC. Protein sequence: CATASTDYGYTF.

The chain recombines TRBV5-1 with TRBJ2-7; no clear D gene. The CDR3 runs to 14 residues. Trimming removed 0 bases at V and 1 base at J, with 8 bases between. Germline values: CDR1 SGHRS, CDR2 YFSETQ. The CDR3 sequence is CASSLEAASYEQYF. CDR3 nucleotides: TGCGCCAGCAGCTTGGAGGCAGCGTCCTACGAGCAGTACTTC.

V is TRBV10-3 and J is TRBJ2-7; TRBD2 agrees at 9 bases. Trimming at V came to 2 bases and at J to 4 bases, leaving 6 bases not matched to a gene. The germline gives CDR1 ENHRY, CDR2 SYGVKD. The CDR3 runs 15 residues. In nucleotides, the CDR3 is TGTGCCATCAGTGAGAGGGGACTAGCTGGGTACGAGCAGTACTTC. This codes for CAISERGLAGYEQYF.

The rearrangement links TRBV6-1 to TRBJ1-5; D possibly corresponds to TRBD1 (5 bases). With 2 bases removed from V and 6 bases from J, the gap between germline ends came to 11 bases. This CDR3 has 14 amino acids. Germline-derived CDR1 and CDR2 are MNHNS and SASEGT. CDR3 DNA sequence: TGTGCCAGCAGTGAAAGGGCAGGGTTTCAGCCCCAGCATTTT. Translating it yields CASSERAGFQPQHF.

J is TRBJ2-7 and V is TRBV5-4; D may correspond to TRBD1 or TRBD2 (6 bases each). The CDR3 consists of 14 residues. V lost 0 bases, J lost 4 bases, and 11 bases lay in between. Germline V gives CDR1 SGHNT, CDR2 YYREEE (reference sequence). The CDR3 loop is CASSLAGGRYEQYV. As DNA, the CDR3 is TGTGCCAGCAGCTTGGCCGGGGGCCGTTACGAGCAGTACGTC.

This clone was observed once. The same CDR3 can be traced to other DNA sequences in this sample. The chain uses TRBV5-1 and TRBJ1-5; unclear D gene. Germline-derived CDR1 and CDR2 are SGHRS and YFSETQ. With 0 bases removed from V and 0 bases from J, the gap between germline ends came to 7 bases. This CDR3 has 15 amino acids. The CDR3 is CASSLEGYSNQPQHF. The CDR3 DNA reads TGCGCCAGCAGCTTGGAGGGTTATAGCAATCAGCCCCAGCATTTT.

The chain has TRBV30 and TRBJ1-1, with D uncertain. CDR1 is GTSNPN and CDR2 is SVGIG in the germline V gene (reference sequence). There are 11 residues in the CDR3. The V end lost 5 bases, the J end lost 5 bases, and 9 bases lay between the germline ends. CDR3 in amino acids: CAWDRKTEAFF. Here the CDR3 DNA reads TGTGCCTGGGACCGGAAGACTGAAGCTTTCTTT. The entire variable domain, with the rest obtained from reference TRBV30 and TRBJ1-1, is as follows: SQTIHQWPATLVQPVGSPLSLECTVEGTSNPNLYWYRQAAGRGLQLLFYSVGIGQISSEVPQNLSASRPQDRQFILSSKKLLLSDSGFYLCAWDRKTEAFFGQGTRLTVV.

The rearrangement links TRBV6-5 to TRBJ1-2; D not certain. The ends were cut back, 1 base at V and 7 bases at J, with 16 bases in the middle. The CDR3 consists of 15 residues. From germline, CDR1 is MNHEY and CDR2 SVGAGI. CDR3 region: CASSYFPIQLGGYTF. CDR3 nucleotides: TGTGCCAGCAGTTACTTCCCCATACAACTTGGTGGCTACACCTTC.

This chain uses TRBV7-9 with TRBJ2-2; 7 bases match TRBD2. Germline V gives CDR1 SEHNR, CDR2 FQNEAQ (reference sequence). After removal of 7 bases from V and 2 bases from J, the junction contained 4 bases not matched to a gene. The length of the CDR3 is 14 residues. The CDR3: CASKWGGNTGELFF. The DNA of the CDR3 is TGTGCCAGCAAATGGGGGGGTAACACCGGGGAGCTGTTTTTT.

The sample holds one count of this clone. This rearrangement joins TRBV5-1 to TRBJ1-1; 8 nucleotides agree with TRBD1. CDR3 length: 15 residues. Germline V CDR1 and CDR2: SGHRS, YFSETQ. Losses at the gene ends were 4 bases for V and 1 base for J; bases not matched to a gene: 6. CDR3 region: CASSTRQGRNTEAFF. CDR3 nucleotides: TGCGCCAGCAGCACCAGACAGGGGCGGAACACTGAAGCTTTCTTT.

This chain connects TRBV11-3 to TRBJ2-2, with D perhaps TRBD1 (6 bases). The length of the CDR3 is 15 residues. The V gene's germline CDR1 is SGHNT and CDR2 YENEEA. V lost 5 bases and J lost 1, with 11 bases in between. CDR3 in amino acids: CASSPGTLNTGELFF. The CDR3 bases are TGTGCCAGCAGCCCCGGGACACTGAACACCGGGGAGCTGTTTTTT.

The chain combines TRBV4-2 with TRBJ2-1; weak D call: TRBD2 (7 bases). CDR1 LGHNA and CDR2 YNFKEQ come from the germline V gene. This CDR3 is 15 amino acids long. V shed 4 bases and J shed 2 bases, with 12 bases lying between them. The CDR3 loop reads CASSLGRGPYNEQFF. CDR3 coding DNA: TGTGCCAGCAGCCTAGGGCGGGGGCCCTACAATGAGCAGTTCTTC.

This chain joins TRBV7-3 and TRBJ2-2; perhaps TRBD2 as D (7 bases). The CDR3 consists of 14 residues. The V gene's germline CDR1 is SGHTA and CDR2 FQGTGA. The V and J ends lost 5 bases and 7 bases respectively, with 14 bases between them. The CDR3 loop is CASSPGGAVGELFF. The CDR3 region has the DNA TGTGCCAGCAGCCCTGGGGGGGCTGTCGGGGAGCTGTTTTTT. Based on the CDR3 plus reference TRBV7-3 and TRBJ2-2, the full variable domain is GAGVSQTPSNKVTEKGKYVELRCDPISGHTALYWYRQSLGQGPEFLIYFQGTGAADDSGLPNDRFFAVRPEGSVSTLKIQRTERGDSAVYLCASSPGGAVGELFFGEGSRLTVL.